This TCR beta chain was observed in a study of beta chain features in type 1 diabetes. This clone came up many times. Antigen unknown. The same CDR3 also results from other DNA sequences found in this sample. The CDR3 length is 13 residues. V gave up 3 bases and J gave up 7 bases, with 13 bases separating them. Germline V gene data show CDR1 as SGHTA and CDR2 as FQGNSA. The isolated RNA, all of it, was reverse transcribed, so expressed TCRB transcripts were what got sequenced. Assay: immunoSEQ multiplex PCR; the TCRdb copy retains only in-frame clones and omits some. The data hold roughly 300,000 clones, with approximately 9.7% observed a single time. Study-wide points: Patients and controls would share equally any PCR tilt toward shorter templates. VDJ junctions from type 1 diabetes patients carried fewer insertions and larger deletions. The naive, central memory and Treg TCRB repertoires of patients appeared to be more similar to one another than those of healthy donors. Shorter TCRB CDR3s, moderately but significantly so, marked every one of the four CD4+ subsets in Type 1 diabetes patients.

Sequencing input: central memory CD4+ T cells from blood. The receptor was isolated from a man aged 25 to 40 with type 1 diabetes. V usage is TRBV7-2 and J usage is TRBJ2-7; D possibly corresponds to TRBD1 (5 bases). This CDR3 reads CASSLVQGREQYF. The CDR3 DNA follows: TGTGCCAGCAGCTTGGTTCAGGGTCGGGAGCAGTACTTC.